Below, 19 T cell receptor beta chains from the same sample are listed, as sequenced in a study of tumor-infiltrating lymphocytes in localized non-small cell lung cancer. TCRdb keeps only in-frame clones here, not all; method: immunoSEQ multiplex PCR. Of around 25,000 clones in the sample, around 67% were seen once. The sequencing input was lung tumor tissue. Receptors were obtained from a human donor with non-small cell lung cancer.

CDR3 bases: TGTGCCAGCAGCCAACGAAACACTGAAGCTTTCTTT. Translated, it gives CASSQRNTEAFF. The chain recombines TRBV5-4 with TRBJ1-1; no clear D gene. V was pared by 4 bases and J by 2 bases, with 6 bases between. Germline-derived CDR1 and CDR2 are SGHNT and YYREEE (reference sequence). This CDR3 contains 12 residues.

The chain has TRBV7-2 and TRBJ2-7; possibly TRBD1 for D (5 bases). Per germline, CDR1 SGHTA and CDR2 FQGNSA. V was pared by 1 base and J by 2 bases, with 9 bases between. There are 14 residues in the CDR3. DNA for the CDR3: TGTGCCAGCAGCTTAGGGGGCGTCCCCTACGAGCAGTACTTC. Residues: CASSLGGVPYEQYF. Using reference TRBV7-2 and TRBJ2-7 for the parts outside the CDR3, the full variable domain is GAGVSQSPSNKVTEKGKDVELRCDPISGHTALYWYRQSLGQGLEFLIYFQGNSAPDKSGLPSDRFSAERTGGSVSTLTIQRTQQEDSAVYLCASSLGGVPYEQYFGPGTRLTVT.

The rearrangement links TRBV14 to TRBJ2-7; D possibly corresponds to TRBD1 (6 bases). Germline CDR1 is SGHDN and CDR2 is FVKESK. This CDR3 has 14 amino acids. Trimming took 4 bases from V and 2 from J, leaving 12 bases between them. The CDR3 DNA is TGTGCCAGCAGCCCCGGGACAACCACCTACGAGCAGTACTTC. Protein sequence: CASSPGTTTYEQYF.

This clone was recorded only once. The CDR3 region is CASSPIAGDRSYEQYF. The CDR3 DNA reads as TGTGCCAGCAGCCCAATAGCGGGGGACCGCTCCTACGAGCAGTACTTC. V is TRBV7-2 and J is TRBJ2-7; TRBD2 matches 9 bases. Trimming took 5 bases from V and 0 from J; bases not matched to a gene: 8. The length of the CDR3 is 16 residues. Germline V gives CDR1 SGHTA, CDR2 FQGNSA.

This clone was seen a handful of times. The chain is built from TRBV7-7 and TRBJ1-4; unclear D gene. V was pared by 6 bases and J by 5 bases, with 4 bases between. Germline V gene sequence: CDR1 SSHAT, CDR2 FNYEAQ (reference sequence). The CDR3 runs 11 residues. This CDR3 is CASRENEKLFF. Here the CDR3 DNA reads TGTGCCAGCAGGGAGAATGAAAAACTGTTTTTT.

This chain's CDR3 is CASSARQGSSEQYF. CDR3 coding DNA: TGTGCCAGCAGCGCCAGACAGGGATCCAGCGAGCAGTACTTC. The chain is built from TRBV7-6 and TRBJ2-7; 7 bases agree with TRBD1. This CDR3 spans 14 amino acids. V was pared by 5 bases and J by 6 bases, with 10 bases of the junction left unmatched. The germline gives CDR1 SGHVS, CDR2 FNYEAQ.

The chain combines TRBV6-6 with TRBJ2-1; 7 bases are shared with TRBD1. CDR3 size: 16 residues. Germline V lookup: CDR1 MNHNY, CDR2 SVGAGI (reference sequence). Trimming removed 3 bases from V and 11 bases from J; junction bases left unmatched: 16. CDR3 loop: CASSYSRDSTLMKQFF. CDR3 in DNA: TGTGCCAGCAGTTATTCCCGGGACAGCACCCTAATGAAGCAGTTCTTC.

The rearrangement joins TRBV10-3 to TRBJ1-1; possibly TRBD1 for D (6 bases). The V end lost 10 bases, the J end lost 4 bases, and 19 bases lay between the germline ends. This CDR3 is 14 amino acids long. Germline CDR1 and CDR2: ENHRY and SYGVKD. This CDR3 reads CATVGQGLGTEAFF. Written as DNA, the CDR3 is TGTGCCACCGTAGGGCAGGGGTTAGGCACTGAAGCTTTCTTT.

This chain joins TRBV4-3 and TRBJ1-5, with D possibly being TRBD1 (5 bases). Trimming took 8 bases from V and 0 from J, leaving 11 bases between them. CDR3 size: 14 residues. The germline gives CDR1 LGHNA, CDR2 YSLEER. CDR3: CASSRAYSNQPQHF. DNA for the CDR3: TGCGCCAGCTCCAGGGCCTATAGCAATCAGCCCCAGCATTTT.

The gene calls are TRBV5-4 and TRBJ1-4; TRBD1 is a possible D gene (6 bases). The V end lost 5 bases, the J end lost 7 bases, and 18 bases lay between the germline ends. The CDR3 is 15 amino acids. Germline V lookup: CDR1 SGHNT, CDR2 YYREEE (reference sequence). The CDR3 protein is CASSLGGQKIEKLFF. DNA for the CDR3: TGTGCCAGCAGTCTAGGGGGGCAGAAGATTGAAAAACTGTTTTTT.

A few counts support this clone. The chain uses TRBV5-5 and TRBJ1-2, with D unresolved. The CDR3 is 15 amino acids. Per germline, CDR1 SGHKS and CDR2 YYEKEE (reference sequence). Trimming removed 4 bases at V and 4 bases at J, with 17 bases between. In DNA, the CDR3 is TGTGCCAGCAGCCTAATCTGGACTGAGGGCTATGGCTACACCTTC. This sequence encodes CASSLIWTEGYGYTF.

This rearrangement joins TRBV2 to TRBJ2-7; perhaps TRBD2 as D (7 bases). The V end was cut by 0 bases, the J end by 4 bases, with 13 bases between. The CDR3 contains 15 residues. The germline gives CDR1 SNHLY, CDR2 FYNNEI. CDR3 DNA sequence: TGTGCCAGCAGTGAAGCGGGGGGGGCGCGGTACGAGCAGTACTTC. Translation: CASSEAGGARYEQYF.

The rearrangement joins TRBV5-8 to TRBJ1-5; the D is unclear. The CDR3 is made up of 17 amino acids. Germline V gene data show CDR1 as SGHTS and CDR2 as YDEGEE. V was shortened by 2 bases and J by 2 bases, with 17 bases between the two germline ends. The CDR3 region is CASSLRLSTRGNQPQHF. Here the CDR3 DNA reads TGTGCCAGCAGCTTACGATTGAGCACCCGCGGCAATCAGCCCCAGCATTTT.

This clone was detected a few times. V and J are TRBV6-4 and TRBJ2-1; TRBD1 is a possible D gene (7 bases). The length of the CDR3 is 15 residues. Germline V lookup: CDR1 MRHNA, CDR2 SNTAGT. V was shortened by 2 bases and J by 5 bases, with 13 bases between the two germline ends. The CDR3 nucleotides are TGTGCCAGCAGTGACGGACAGGAGGGGAACAATGAGCAGTTCTTC. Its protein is CASSDGQEGNNEQFF.

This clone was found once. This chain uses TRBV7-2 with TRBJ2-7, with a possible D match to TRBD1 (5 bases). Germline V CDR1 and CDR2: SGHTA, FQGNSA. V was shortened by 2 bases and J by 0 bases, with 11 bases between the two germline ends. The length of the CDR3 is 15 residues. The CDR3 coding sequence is TGTGCCAGCAGCTTAACCCCGGACAACTCCTACGAGCAGTACTTC. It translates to CASSLTPDNSYEQYF.

The CDR3 DNA sequence: TGTGCCAGCAGCCTAGGGTCCTTCGCGGGGGGCCCTGAGACCCAGTACTTC. It specifies CASSLGSFAGGPETQYF. V is TRBV7-2 and J is TRBJ2-5; 8 positions agree with TRBD2. V shed 5 bases and J 5 bases; nucleotides not matched to a gene: 16. This CDR3 has 17 residues. The germline V gene encodes CDR1 SGHTA and CDR2 FQGNSA.

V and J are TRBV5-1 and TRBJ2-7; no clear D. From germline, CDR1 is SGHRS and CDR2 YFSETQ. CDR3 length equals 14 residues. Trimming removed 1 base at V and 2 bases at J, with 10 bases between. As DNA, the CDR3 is TGCGCCAGCAGCTTGATGGCGGATCCCTACGAGCAGTACTTC. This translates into CASSLMADPYEQYF. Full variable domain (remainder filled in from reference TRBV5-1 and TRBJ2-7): KAGVTQTPRYLIKTRGQQVTLSCSPISGHRSVSWYQQTPGQGLQFLFEYFSETQRNKGNFPGRFSGRQFSNSRSEMNVSTLELGDSALYLCASSLMADPYEQYFGPGTRLTVT.

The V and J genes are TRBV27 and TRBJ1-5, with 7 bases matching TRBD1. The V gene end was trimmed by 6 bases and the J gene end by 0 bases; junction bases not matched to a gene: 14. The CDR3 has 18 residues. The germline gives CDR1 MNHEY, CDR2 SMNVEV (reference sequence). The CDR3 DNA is TGTGCCAGCAGGAAATCGGGCAGGGGGTTTCTTAGCAATCAGCCCCAGCATTTT. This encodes CASRKSGRGFLSNQPQHF.

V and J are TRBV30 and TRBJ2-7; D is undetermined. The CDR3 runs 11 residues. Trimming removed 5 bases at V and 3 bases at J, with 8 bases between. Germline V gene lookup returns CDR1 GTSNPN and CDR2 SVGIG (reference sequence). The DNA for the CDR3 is TGTGCCTGGGAGTTACGCTACGAGCAGTACTTC. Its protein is CAWELRYEQYF.